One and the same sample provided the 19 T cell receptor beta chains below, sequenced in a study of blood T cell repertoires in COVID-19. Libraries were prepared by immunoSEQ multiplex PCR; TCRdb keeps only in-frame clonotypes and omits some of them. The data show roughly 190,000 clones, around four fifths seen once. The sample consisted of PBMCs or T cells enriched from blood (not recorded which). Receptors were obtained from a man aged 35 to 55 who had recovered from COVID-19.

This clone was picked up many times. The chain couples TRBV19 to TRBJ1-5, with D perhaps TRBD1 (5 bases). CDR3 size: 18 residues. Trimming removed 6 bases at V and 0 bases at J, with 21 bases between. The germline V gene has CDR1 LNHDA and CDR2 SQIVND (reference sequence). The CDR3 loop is CASSPDISDAYSNQPQHF. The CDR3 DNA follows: TGTGCCAGTAGCCCGGACATATCGGACGCCTATAGCAATCAGCCCCAGCATTTT.

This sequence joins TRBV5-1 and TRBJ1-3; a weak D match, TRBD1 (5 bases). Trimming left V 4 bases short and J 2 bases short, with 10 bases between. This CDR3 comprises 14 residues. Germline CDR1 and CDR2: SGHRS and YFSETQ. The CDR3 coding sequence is TGCGCCAGCAGCAGGGACTCGGCTGGAAACACCATATATTTT. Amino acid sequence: CASSRDSAGNTIYF.

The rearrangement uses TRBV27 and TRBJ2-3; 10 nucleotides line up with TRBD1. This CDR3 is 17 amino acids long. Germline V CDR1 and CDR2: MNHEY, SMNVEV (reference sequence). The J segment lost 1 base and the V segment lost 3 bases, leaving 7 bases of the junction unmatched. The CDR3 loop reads CASSLGDRGIRTDTQYF. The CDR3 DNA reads TGTGCCAGCAGTTTGGGGGACAGGGGAATCCGCACAGATACGCAGTATTTT.

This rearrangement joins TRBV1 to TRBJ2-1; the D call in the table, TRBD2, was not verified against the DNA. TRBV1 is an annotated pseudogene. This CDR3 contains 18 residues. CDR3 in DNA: TGCACCAGCAGCCATCTCGCTAGACTCGATAACTCCTACAATGAGCAGTTCTTC. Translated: CTSSHLARLDNSYNEQFF.

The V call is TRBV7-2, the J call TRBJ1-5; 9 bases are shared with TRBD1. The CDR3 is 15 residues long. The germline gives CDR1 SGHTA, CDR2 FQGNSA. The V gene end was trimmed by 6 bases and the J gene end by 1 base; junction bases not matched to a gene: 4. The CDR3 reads CASSTGQGSNQPQHF. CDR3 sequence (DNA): TGTGCCAGCAGTACGGGACAGGGAAGCAATCAGCCCCAGCATTTT.

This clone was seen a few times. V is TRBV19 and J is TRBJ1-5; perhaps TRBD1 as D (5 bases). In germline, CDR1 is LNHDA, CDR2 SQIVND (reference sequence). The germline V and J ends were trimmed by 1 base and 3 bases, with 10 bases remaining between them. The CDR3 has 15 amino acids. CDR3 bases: TGTGCCAGTAGTATAGTCACAGGCCCCAATCAGCCCCAGCATTTT. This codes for CASSIVTGPNQPQHF. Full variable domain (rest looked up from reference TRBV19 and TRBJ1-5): DGGITQSPKYLFRKEGQNVTLSCEQNLNHDAMYWYRQDPGQGLRLIYYSQIVNDFQKGDIAEGYSVSREKKESFPLTVTSAQKNPTAFYLCASSIVTGPNQPQHFGDGTRLSIL.

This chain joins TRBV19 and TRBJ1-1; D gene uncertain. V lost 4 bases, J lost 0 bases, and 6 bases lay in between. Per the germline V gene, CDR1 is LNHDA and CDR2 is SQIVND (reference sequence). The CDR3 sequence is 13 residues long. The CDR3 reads CASSNYMNTEAFF. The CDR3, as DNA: TGTGCCAGTAGTAACTATATGAACACTGAAGCTTTCTTT.

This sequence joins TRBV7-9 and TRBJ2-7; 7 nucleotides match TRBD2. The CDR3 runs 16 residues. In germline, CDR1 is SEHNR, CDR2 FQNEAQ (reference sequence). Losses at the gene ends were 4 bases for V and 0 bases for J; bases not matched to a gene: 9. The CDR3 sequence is CASSSTLAESSYEQYF. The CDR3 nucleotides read TGTGCCAGCAGCTCGACCCTAGCGGAGAGCTCCTACGAGCAGTACTTC.

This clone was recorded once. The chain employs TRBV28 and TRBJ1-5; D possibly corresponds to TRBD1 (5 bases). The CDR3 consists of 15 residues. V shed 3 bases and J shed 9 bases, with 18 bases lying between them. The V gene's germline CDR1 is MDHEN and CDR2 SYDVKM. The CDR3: CASSFGSGGDRPQHF. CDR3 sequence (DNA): TGTGCCAGCAGTTTCGGCTCGGGGGGAGATCGGCCCCAGCATTTT.

The CDR3 nucleotides are TGTGCCAGCAGCTACACAGGGGGGGCCAACGTCCTGACTTTC. Residues: CASSYTGGANVLTF. The chain has TRBV2 and TRBJ2-6, with D possibly being TRBD1 (6 bases). The CDR3 consists of 14 residues. Per germline, CDR1 SNHLY and CDR2 FYNNEI. Trimming took 6 bases from V and 4 from J, leaving 10 bases between them.

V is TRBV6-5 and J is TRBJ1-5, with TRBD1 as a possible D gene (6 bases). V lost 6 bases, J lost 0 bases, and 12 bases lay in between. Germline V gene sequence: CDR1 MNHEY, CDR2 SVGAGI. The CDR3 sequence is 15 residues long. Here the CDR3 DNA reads TGTGCCAGCAGCATGCAACAGGGTAGCAATCAGCCCCAGCATTTT. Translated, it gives CASSMQQGSNQPQHF.

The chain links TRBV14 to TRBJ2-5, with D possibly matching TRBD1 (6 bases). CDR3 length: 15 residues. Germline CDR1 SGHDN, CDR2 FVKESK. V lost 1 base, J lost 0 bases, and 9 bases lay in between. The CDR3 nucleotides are TGTGCCAGCAGCCAAGGACAGGTTCACCAAGAGACCCAGTACTTC. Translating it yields CASSQGQVHQETQYF.

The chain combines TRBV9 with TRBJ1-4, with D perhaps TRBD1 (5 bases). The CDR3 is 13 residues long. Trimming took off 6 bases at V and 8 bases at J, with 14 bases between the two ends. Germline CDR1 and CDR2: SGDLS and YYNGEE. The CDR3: CASTSGVEEKLFF. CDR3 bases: TGTGCCAGCACTTCGGGGGTGGAGGAAAAACTGTTTTTT.

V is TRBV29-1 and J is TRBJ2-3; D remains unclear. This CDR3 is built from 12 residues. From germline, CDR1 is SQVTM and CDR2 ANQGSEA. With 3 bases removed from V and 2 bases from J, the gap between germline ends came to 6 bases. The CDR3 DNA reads TGCAGCGTTGACCGGTTCACAGATACGCAGTATTTT. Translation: CSVDRFTDTQYF.

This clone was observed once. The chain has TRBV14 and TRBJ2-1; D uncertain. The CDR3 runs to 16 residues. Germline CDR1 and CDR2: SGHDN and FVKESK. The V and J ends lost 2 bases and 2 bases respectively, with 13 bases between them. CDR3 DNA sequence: TGTGCCAGCAGCCAAAGGAGACTTCAAACCTACAATGAGCAGTTCTTC. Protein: CASSQRRLQTYNEQFF.

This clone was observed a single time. The CDR3 DNA reads TGTGCCAGCAGCCCCGTTACAGGCCCCTCTGGGGCCAACGTCCTGACTTTC. This translates into CASSPVTGPSGANVLTF. The chain combines TRBV11-2 with TRBJ2-6; a weak D match, TRBD1 (5 bases). The length of the CDR3 is 17 residues. Looked up from germline, CDR1 is SGHAT and CDR2 is FQNNGV. V dropped 5 bases and J dropped 0 bases, with 14 bases sitting between them.

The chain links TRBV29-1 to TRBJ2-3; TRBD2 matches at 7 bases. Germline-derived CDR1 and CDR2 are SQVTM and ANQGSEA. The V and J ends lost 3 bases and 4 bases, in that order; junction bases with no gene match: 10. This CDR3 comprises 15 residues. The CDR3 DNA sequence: TGCAGCGTTGACGGCGGCGGGAGAGGGTCAGATACGCAGTATTTT. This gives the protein CSVDGGGRGSDTQYF.

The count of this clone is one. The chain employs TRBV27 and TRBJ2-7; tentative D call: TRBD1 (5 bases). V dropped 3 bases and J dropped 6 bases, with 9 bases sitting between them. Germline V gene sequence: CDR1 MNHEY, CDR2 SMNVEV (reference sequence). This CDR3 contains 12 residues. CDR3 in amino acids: CASSFIQGEQYF. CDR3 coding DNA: TGTGCCAGCAGTTTTATTCAGGGCGAGCAGTACTTC.

CDR3 coding DNA: TGTGCCATCAGTGAGCCCGACAGGTCCTATGGCTACACCTTC. Protein product: CAISEPDRSYGYTF. The chain couples TRBV10-3 to TRBJ1-2, with D maybe TRBD1 (6 bases). The CDR3 is 14 amino acids. Germline CDR1 ENHRY, CDR2 SYGVKD. The V end lost 2 bases, the J end lost 4 bases, and 11 bases lay between the germline ends.